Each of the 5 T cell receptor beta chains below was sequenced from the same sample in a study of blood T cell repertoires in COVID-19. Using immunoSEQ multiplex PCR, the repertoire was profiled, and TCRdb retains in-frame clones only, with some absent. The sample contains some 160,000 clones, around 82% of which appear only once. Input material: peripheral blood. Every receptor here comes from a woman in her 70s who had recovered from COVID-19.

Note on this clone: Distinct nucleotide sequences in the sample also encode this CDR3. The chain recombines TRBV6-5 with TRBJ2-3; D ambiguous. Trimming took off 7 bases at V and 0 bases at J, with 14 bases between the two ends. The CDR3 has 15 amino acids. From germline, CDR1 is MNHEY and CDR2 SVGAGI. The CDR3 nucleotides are TGTGCCAGCACCCCCCCGCCGGAGAGCACAGATACGCAGTATTTT. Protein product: CASTPPPESTDTQYF.

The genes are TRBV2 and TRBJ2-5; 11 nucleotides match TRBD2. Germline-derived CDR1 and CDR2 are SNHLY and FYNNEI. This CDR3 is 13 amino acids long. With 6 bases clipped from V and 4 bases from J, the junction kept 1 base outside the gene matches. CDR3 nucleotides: TGTGCCAGCAGAGGACTAGCGGGAGAGACCCAGTACTTC. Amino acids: CASRGLAGETQYF.

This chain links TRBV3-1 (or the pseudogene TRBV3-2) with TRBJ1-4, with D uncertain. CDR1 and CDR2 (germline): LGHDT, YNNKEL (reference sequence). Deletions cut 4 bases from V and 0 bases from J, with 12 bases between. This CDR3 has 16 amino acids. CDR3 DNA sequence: TGTGCCAGCAGCCGGGCGTACGGATCAACTAATGAAAAACTGTTTTTT. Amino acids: CASSRAYGSTNEKLFF.

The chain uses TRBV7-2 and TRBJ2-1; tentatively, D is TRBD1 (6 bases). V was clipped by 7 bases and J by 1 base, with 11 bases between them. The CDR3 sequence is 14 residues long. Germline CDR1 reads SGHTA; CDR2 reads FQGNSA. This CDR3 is CASTRDTSYNEQFF. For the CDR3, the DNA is TGTGCCAGCACCCGGGACACTTCCTACAATGAGCAGTTCTTC.

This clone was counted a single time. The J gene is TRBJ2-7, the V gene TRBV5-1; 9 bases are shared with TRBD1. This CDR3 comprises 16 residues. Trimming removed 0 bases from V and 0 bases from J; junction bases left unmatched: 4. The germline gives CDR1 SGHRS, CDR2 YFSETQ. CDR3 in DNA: TGCGCCAGCAGCTTGGACGGGACAGGGTTCTCCTACGAGCAGTACTTC. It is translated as CASSLDGTGFSYEQYF.